The entry that follows covers one T cell receptor (beta chain) sequence. The data stem from a study of glioma-infiltrating T cells after dendritic cell vaccination. Repertoires were generated with immunoSEQ multiplex PCR, while TCRdb's copy carries only in-frame clones and drops some. The sample consists of roughly 82,000 clones, roughly 90% of them appearing once. The TCR sequence derives from a human donor with glioblastoma. Sequencing used blood, obtained before dendritic cell vaccination.

The CDR3 here is CATSREGLAGGADTQYF. The CDR3 nucleotides read TGTGCCACCAGCAGAGAGGGCCTAGCGGGAGGCGCAGATACGCAGTATTTT. The chain combines TRBV15 with TRBJ2-3; 11 bases line up with TRBD2. From germline, CDR1 is LNHNV and CDR2 YYDKDF (reference sequence). There are 17 residues in the CDR3. Trimming cost V 0 bases and J 4 bases; bases outside gene matches: 6.